The 2 T cell receptor beta chains in this list originate from one sample, sequenced in a study of blood T cell repertoires in COVID-19. Profiling relied on immunoSEQ multiplex PCR, and the TCRdb table lists in-frame clones only, not all of them. The table records 85,000 to 120,000 clones, more than 90% of them present only once. Material for sequencing was peripheral blood. Receptors originate from a woman between 45 and 65 years old with COVID-19, enrolled during active disease.

The chain recombines TRBV2 with TRBJ1-4; 7 positions match TRBD1. The CDR3 consists of 13 residues. V was clipped by 8 bases and J by 7 bases; unmatched bases: 7. CDR1 is SNHLY, CDR2 FYNNEI, per germline. The CDR3 DNA reads as TGTGCCAGCCGACAGGGAATTACTGAAAAACTGTTTTTT. Amino acids: CASRQGITEKLFF.

The rearrangement joins TRBV7-2 to TRBJ1-2; D gene unclear. Trimming took 5 bases from V and 8 from J, leaving 18 bases between them. This CDR3 is 14 amino acids long. CDR1 and CDR2 from the germline V gene are SGHTA and FQGNSA. The CDR3: CASSQAVGLGGYTF. The CDR3 DNA is TGTGCCAGCAGCCAAGCGGTAGGGTTGGGCGGCTACACCTTC.